Sequencing of this TCR beta chain was carried out in a study of blood T cell repertoires in COVID-19. On the study more broadly: Nucleic acid was either cDNA or gDNA, and it came from T cells, B-cell-depleted T cells, or PBMCs.

Assignment of participants to cohorts was predicated upon participant-reported clinical history. Per the germline V gene, CDR1 is MNHEY and CDR2 is SMNVEV (reference sequence). This CDR3 spans 18 amino acids. V was pared by 4 bases and J by 2 bases, with 11 bases of the junction left unmatched. Clones were sequenced by immunoSEQ multiplex PCR, and TCRdb holds only the in-frame ones, with some missing. The table lists just over 350,000 clones, 87% of them singletons. Sequencing was done on a sample of PBMCs or T cells enriched from blood (not recorded which). This rearrangement joins TRBV27 to TRBJ2-3; 11 bases are shared with TRBD1. The source of this sequence is a woman younger than 45 who had recovered from COVID-19. CDR3 sequence (DNA): TGTGCCAGCAGTTCCCAGGACAGGGGGCTACTTTACACAGATACGCAGTATTTT. Protein: CASSSQDRGLLYTDTQYF.